The present TCR beta chain was sequenced within a study of PD-L1 blockade in urothelial cancer (dated by TCRdb to 2017 to 2019). Notes on the research overall: Every patient began therapy in the mid-2010s and was given atezolizumab 1,200 mg intravenously every 3 weeks. In the same patients who had TCR sequencing, pretreatment tumors also underwent whole exome sequencing and RNA sequencing. A median of approximately 1,500 T cells and about a thousand unique TCRs was obtained from tumor samples, and a median clonality of about 0.092 and a median T cell proportion of almost 0.1 were observed. Durable clinical benefit meant progression-free survival longer than 6 months, and TCR features were also tested against progression-free and overall survival. Somatic, immune and clinical correlates of response to PD-L1 blockade with atezolizumab in urothelial cancer were the focus of an exploratory multi-omic analysis. Under 10 patients achieved durable clinical benefit and roughly 20 did not. Pretreatment tumor samples and matched peripheral blood, collected serially before and after atezolizumab treatment, underwent TCR sequencing. Some 30 patients had pretreatment blood TCR-seq, about 25 had at least one posttreatment blood collection, and about 25 had tumor TCR-seq. Twenty-five of 29 patients were males with bladder-origin urothelial cancer, and about 65% of the 29 reported a prior smoking history. Five patients were excluded from tumor TCR analyses because tumors from two patients failed quality control and three patients had no tumor available. An ECOG performance status of 0 or 1 was recorded for the patients, and 0 to 3 prior chemotherapy regimens had been received by the patients. Overall study outcomes, separate from this receptor: The proportion of tumor-infiltrating T lymphocytes was higher in patients with durable benefit (n ≈ 25, Mann-Whitney p = 0.047). Patients with durable benefit showed greater expansion of tumor-associated TCR clones in peripheral blood 3 weeks after starting treatment (n ≈ 23, p = 0.022). Small sample size (n ≈ 27) and many exploratory analyses mean the results are intended to be hypothesis-generating. FFPE tumor samples that were not collected immediately before treatment were used, and only one sample per patient was analyzed, so heterogeneity was possibly missed.

The time point label for this specimen denotes: pretreatment tumor sample. The cohort comprised 25 to 30 patients with locally advanced or metastatic urothelial carcinoma treated at Memorial Sloan Kettering on a trial protocol. Every piece of tumor tissue used for sequencing was obtained prior to atezolizumab dosing. The Qiagen DNeasy Blood extraction kit was used to purify genomic DNA from total PBMCs and tumor samples. Remarks on this clone: What antigen it recognizes has not been identified. No quality values exist for individual bases; no much larger clone is one base distant.

The junction carries 11 bases between V and J, which are trimmed by 5 bases and 1 base respectively. Taken from the germline V gene, the CDR1 and CDR2 loops are MNHGY and SAAAGT. The CDR3 starts with the cysteine, ends with the phenylalanine, and has 14 residues. Left in the record is the CDR3 DNA by itself, 42 bases read in frame from the first base. Each PCR received spiked-in synthetic TCR analog templates so that absolute template abundance could be estimated from read counts. In FFPE tumors, housekeeping genes were amplified and quantified to estimate usable DNA and calculate T cell fraction. The immunoSEQ assay was used to amplify TCRbeta CDR3 regions from genomic DNA with bias-controlled V and J gene primers. Sequencing of rearranged TCRbeta segments was performed at approximately 20X coverage. Concerning the study's data processing: Sequencing errors were corrected by clustering and CDR3s were annotated against IMGT to assign V, D and J genes. Downstream analyses used only productive TCRbeta rearrangements and left out out-of-frame or stop-codon sequences. Clonality was calculated as one minus the Shannon entropy normalized by the log of the number of unique productive sequences. Fisher's exact test with Benjamini-Hochberg correction, using a cutoff of adjusted p below 0.01, was how clones that differed between time points or between blood and tumor were identified. Held by TCRdb, this immuneACCESS table contains in-frame sequences only and omits some clones. Under half of the omission traces to an unresolved V gene where checked; the cause of the rest is unknown. D and trimming come from the DNA, and the V and J calls and clone size come from that table. The table for this sample lists about 35,000 clones; more than 35% of them were counted only once. The ten largest clones add up to around 8.9% of the sample.

This specimen was tumor tissue, taken before atezolizumab (anti-PD-L1) treatment. This TCR was recovered from a man aged 55-75 years with urothelial cancer. Recombination linked TRBV6-8 to TRBJ1-1; no D segment can be confidently identified. CDR3 sequence: CASSVEVGNTEAFF. The sequenced DNA is TGTGCCAGCAGTGTAGAGGTGGGGAACACTGAAGCTTTCTTT.